This T cell receptor beta chain was obtained from a study of regulatory T cells in long-lasting Graves disease. To note about this clonotype: Its specificity is not known.

The CDR3 is 16 residues long. J was trimmed by 1 base and V by 2 bases; bases with no gene match: 6. Germline CDR1 MGHRA, CDR2 YSYEKL. Regarding the study as a whole: Persistent Graves' cases showed lower TCR diversity than newly diagnosed cases.

Indicated time point: newly diagnosed GD, antithyroid drugs for less than 3 months. PBMC RNA was the source of the TCR library. Arm-PCR with iRepertoire HTBI primers amplified the CDR3 regions for these TCR beta libraries. Each CDR3 protein is one row after TCRdb ran MiXCR on the multiplex PCR reads. The sample lists roughly 560,000 distinct CDR3 sequences; about 15% were seen once. The data also belong to a second study, concerning T cells in Graves' hyperthyroidism and ophthalmopathy. That study reports: The HTBI primer set was used in a first-round RT-PCR of the TCR CDR3.

The TCR sequence derives from a woman aged 40 to 65 with Graves disease. Material: peripheral blood mononuclear cells (PBMCs), obtained at new diagnosis, from a patient treated with antithyroid drugs. V gene TRBV4-1 combines with J gene TRBJ2-7, with 9 nucleotides matching TRBD1. CDR3 in DNA: TGCGCCAGCAGCCAAAGTACAGGGGGCGCGTCCTACGAGCAGTACTTC. It codes for CASSQSTGGASYEQYF.